A selection of T cell receptor beta chains follows, all from one sample in a study of regulatory and conventional T cells in RAG deficiency. Measured with immunoSEQ multiplex PCR; TCRdb has only the in-frame clones, and not every one. In the table there are roughly 34,000 clones, about 80% of which are singletons. The same data also contributed to another study, on regulatory T cells.

The specimen sequenced was CD4+ effector T cells sorted from blood. The receptors derive from a human donor in good health. CDR3s include the opening cysteine and the closing phenylalanine or tryptophan. The order of the fields is J gene, V gene, D gene, clone size, CDR3 DNA, CDR3 protein. D genes are given only for firm matches. The size field is filled for only some rows; it gives once, few, many or a size class.

TRBJ2-1 TRBV14 TRBD2 . TGTGCCAGCAGCCAACGACTAGCGGAGGGAGGGCAGTTCTTC CASSQRLAEGGQFF
TRBJ1-5 TRBV5-8 . . TGTGCCAGCAGCTTCCGGGGTCAGCCCCAGCATTTT CASSFRGQPQHF
TRBJ1-1 TRBV6-1 . . TGTGCCAGCAAAGGGACTGAAAACACTGAAGCTTTCTTT CASKGTENTEAFF
TRBJ2-3 TRBV5-4 TRBD2 . TGTGCCAGCAGCTTGGGTGCGGGTTCCTACCGGGGAGGGGCAGATACGCAGTATTTT CASSLGAGSYRGGADTQYF
TRBJ2-2 TRBV7-9 . . TGTGCCAGCAGCTTGGTTGGGGGTCGGACCGGGGAGCTGTTTTTT CASSLVGGRTGELFF
TRBJ2-2 TRBV18 . . TGTGCCAGCTCTCCCGTCCTGGGGCGGGCGAACACCGGGGAGCTGTTTTTT CASSPVLGRANTGELFF
TRBJ1-5 TRBV18 . . TGTGCCAGCTCACCAGGGGCAGGGCTCGATCAGCCCCAGCATTTT CASSPGAGLDQPQHF
TRBJ2-5 TRBV5-1 TRBD2 . TGCGCCAGCAGGATGTTAGCGGGGGGGCCTGAGACCCAGTACTTC CASRMLAGGPETQYF
TRBJ1-2 TRBV4-1 TRBD1 few TGCGCCAGCAGCCAAACAGGGGTAGGGGGCTACACCTTC CASSQTGVGGYTF
TRBJ2-5 TRBV5-1 . . TGCGCCAGCAGCTCCCGGGCCCGGGGGGAGACCCAGTACTTC CASSSRARGETQYF
TRBJ1-5 TRBV19 . . TGTGCCAGTAGTGGTGTAGGCGCCCGTAGCAATCAGCCCCAGCATTTT CASSGVGARSNQPQHF
TRBJ2-7 TRBV6-1 . . TGTGCCAGCAGTGGGAGTAGAGGGGGAGCATCCTACGAGCAGTACTTC CASSGSRGGASYEQYF
TRBJ1-2 TRBV2 . few TGTGCCAGCAGTGTGAACAGGGCGGACTATGGCTACACCTTC CASSVNRADYGYTF
TRBJ2-3 TRBV6-1 . . TGTGCCAGCAGTGGGCGGGGTTGGCAGCGGGGCACAGATACGCAGTATTTT CASSGRGWQRGTDTQYF
TRBJ1-2 TRBV14 TRBD1 few TGTGCCAGCAGCCGCACGGGACAGGCCTATGGCTACACCTTC CASSRTGQAYGYTF
TRBJ1-5 TRBV9 TRBD1 . TGTGCCAGCAGCGACGGGGGGACAGAACGGAGCAATCAGCCCCAGCATTTT CASSDGGTERSNQPQHF
TRBJ1-6 TRBV25-1 . few TGTGCCAGCAGTGGGAGTTTTTATTCACCCCTCCACTTT CASSGSFYSPLHF
TRBJ2-5 TRBV29-1 . . TGCAGCGTTGAGGGTCAGGGCCCAATACGGACCCAGTACTTC CSVEGQGPIRTQYF
TRBJ2-5 TRBV23-1 . . TGCGCCAGCAGCCAGATTACGAGCAGTCAAGAGACCCAGTACTTC CASSQITSSQETQYF
TRBJ1-2 TRBV6-5 . . TGTGCCAGCAGTCGCTGGGGCTATGGCTACACCTTC CASSRWGYGYTF
TRBJ1-2 TRBV7-2 TRBD1 . TGTGCCAGCAGCCGCCGGGACAGGGGGCTGGGCTACACCTTC CASSRRDRGLGYTF
TRBJ1-1 TRBV2 . . TGTGCCAGCGGAAACAGGGAATACACTGAAGCTTTCTTT CASGNREYTEAFF
TRBJ1-2 TRBV5-1 . once TGCGCCAGCAGCCTCCGGGGGGGCGGCTATGGCTACACCTTC CASSLRGGGYGYTF
TRBJ2-7 TRBV5-6 TRBD1 . TGTGCCAGCAGCCAAAGGACAGGGACCTACGAGCAGTACTTC CASSQRTGTYEQYF
TRBJ2-5 TRBV28 TRBD1 . TGTGCCAGCCGGGACAGGGGCCAAGAGACCCAGTACTTC CASRDRGQETQYF
TRBJ1-5 TRBV28 TRBD1 few TGTGCCACCTTAAAAGGGGGCCGTAGCAATCAGCCCCAGCATTTT CATLKGGRSNQPQHF
TRBJ2-7 TRBV6-1 TRBD2 . TGTGCCACCAGCACTTGGGACTACCCATACGAGCAGTACTTC CATSTWDYPYEQYF
TRBJ1-2 TRBV6-5 . few TGTGCCAGCTTCCAGGGAGACTTTGGCTACACCTTC CASFQGDFGYTF
TRBJ1-1 TRBV28 . . TGTGCCAGCAGATCGGGAGGCACTGAAGCTTTCTTT CASRSGGTEAFF
TRBJ2-1 TRBV28 . once TGTGCCAGCCAACTAACAGGTCTGGGGGACAATGAGCAGTTCTTC CASQLTGLGDNEQFF
TRBJ1-3 TRBV7-9 . . TGTGCCAGCAGCTTAACTGGAAACACCATATATTTT CASSLTGNTIYF
TRBJ1-3 TRBV18 TRBD1 . TGTGCCAGCTCACCGACAGGGGGTTCTGGAAACACCATATATTTT CASSPTGGSGNTIYF
TRBJ1-6 TRBV5-6 . few TGTGCCAGCAGCTGGGGACAATGGGATTCACCCCTCCACTTT CASSWGQWDSPLHF
TRBJ2-4 TRBV6-1 . . TGTGCCAGCAGTGAAGCGTCTTACCCCAGCACTTCCTTAGCCAAAAACATTCAGTACTTC CASSEASYPSTSLAKNIQYF
TRBJ1-5 TRBV19 . . TGTGCCAGTAGCTACCTCCGACAGGTTGGCAATCAGCCCCAGCATTTT CASSYLRQVGNQPQHF
TRBJ2-7 TRBV6-5 TRBD1 . TGTGCCAGCAGTAAGGGGACAGCCGTATCCTACGAGCAGTACTTC CASSKGTAVSYEQYF
TRBJ1-2 TRBV10-3 . . TGTGCCATCACTAGAAACCGGGACACTCTCAACTATGGCTACACCTTC CAITRNRDTLNYGYTF
TRBJ2-3 TRBV5-1 TRBD2 . TGCGCCAGCAGCTTGGGACTAGCGGGGAGCACAGATACGCAGTATTTT CASSLGLAGSTDTQYF
TRBJ2-5 TRBV9 . . TGTGCCAGCAGCGTAGGGGGAGAGACCCAGTACTTC CASSVGGETQYF
TRBJ2-3 TRBV9 . few TGTGCCAGCAGCGATCGGAGACTAGGGGGAGATACGCAGTATTTT CASSDRRLGGDTQYF
TRBJ2-2 TRBV9 TRBD2 . TGTGCCAGCAGCGTTCGCGGGGGGAACACCGGGGAGCTGTTTTTT CASSVRGGNTGELFF
TRBJ2-7 TRBV28 . . TGTGCCAGCAGTTCCCCGGCAGGGGCGTCCTACGAGCAGTACTTC CASSSPAGASYEQYF
TRBJ2-1 TRBV5-1 . . TGCGCCAGCAGCTACCAGGGTTTTTCCTACAATGAGCAGTTCTTC CASSYQGFSYNEQFF
TRBJ2-1 TRBV7-2 TRBD2 . TGTGCCAGCAGCTCGGCTAGCGGGGGCTGGGTTGGGCAGTTCTTC CASSSASGGWVGQFF
TRBJ2-7 TRBV7-2 . few TGTGCCAGCAGCCGGTGGGCCTCCTACGAGCAGTACTTC CASSRWASYEQYF
TRBJ1-1 TRBV10-2 . . TGCGCCAGCAGTCGGGACACCTACACTGAAGCTTTCTTT CASSRDTYTEAFF
TRBJ1-4 TRBV4-2 TRBD1 . TGTGCCAGCAGCCAAGGGGGGGGTAAGGACAGGGGCTTAGAACTGTTTTTT CASSQGGGKDRGLELFF
TRBJ2-1 TRBV7-9 TRBD2 . TGTGCCAGCAGTCAGACGGTGGTACTAGCGGGTCCCAATGAGCAGTTCTTC CASSQTVVLAGPNEQFF
TRBJ1-4 TRBV19 TRBD1 once TGTGCCAGTAGTACCTCCAGGGGGGCTACTAATGAAAAACTGTTTTTT CASSTSRGATNEKLFF
TRBJ1-5 TRBV6-6 TRBD1 . TGTGCCAGCAGTCCAGCCGGGACAGGGCCTAATCAGCCCCAGCATTTT CASSPAGTGPNQPQHF
TRBJ2-1 TRBV6-5 . . TGTGCCAGCATTGACTTAGACGGGTATCACAATGAGCAGTTCTTC CASIDLDGYHNEQFF
TRBJ1-2 TRBV28 . . TGTGCCAGCTTGGAGGGTGGGGGATATGGCTACACCTTC CASLEGGGYGYTF
TRBJ1-6 TRBV25-1 TRBD1 . TGTGCCAGCAGTGTAGGGACAGGGGGTTCACCCCTCCACTTT CASSVGTGGSPLHF
TRBJ2-1 TRBV5-8 TRBD2 . TGTGCCAGCAGCTTCCTAGCGGGGGGGAATGAGCAGTTCTTC CASSFLAGGNEQFF
TRBJ1-6 TRBV7-9 . few TGTGCCAGCACCCCTTCCAGGGTAAACTCACCCCTCCACTTT CASTPSRVNSPLHF
TRBJ1-1 TRBV7-2 . once TGTGCCAGCAGCTTATGGGCAGCATCTCGGGCTTTCTTT CASSLWAASRAFF
TRBJ1-6 TRBV6-1 . few TGTGCCAGCAGTGAAGCGTCAGGGTTGAATTCACCCCTCCACTTT CASSEASGLNSPLHF
TRBJ1-3 TRBV30 . . TGTGCCTGGAGCGCCTCGCGGACAGTCTCTGGAAACACCATATATTTT CAWSASRTVSGNTIYF
TRBJ1-3 TRBV18 . . TGTGCCAGCTCACCAAATGCCGGCTCTGGAAACACCATATATTTT CASSPNAGSGNTIYF
TRBJ2-3 TRBV7-2 TRBD2 . TGTGCCAGCAGCCCCCGGCCCCTCGGGGGGGGCACAGATACGCAGTATTTT CASSPRPLGGGTDTQYF